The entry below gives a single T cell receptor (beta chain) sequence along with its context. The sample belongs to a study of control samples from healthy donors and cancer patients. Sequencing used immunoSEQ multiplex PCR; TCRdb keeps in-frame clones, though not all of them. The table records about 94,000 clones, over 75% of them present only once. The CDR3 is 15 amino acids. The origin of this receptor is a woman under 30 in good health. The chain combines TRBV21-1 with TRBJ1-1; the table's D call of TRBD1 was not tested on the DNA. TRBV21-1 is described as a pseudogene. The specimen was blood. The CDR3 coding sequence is TGTGCCAGCAGCTCTCGGACATTCATGAACACTGAAGCTTTCTTT. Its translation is CASSSRTFMNTEAFF.